The sequence of this T cell receptor beta chain was determined in a study of cytomegalovirus exposure and HLA in healthy donors (dated by TCRdb to the late 2010s). For the study in its entirety: An earlier analysis of 587 of the donors reported more than 250 Gb of sequence data and some 120 million unique TCR beta sequences from about 200 million T cells. In addition to the first cohort of 666 subjects, a separate validation cohort of about 120 different subjects was used. HLA typing covered class I and class II loci at four-digit resolution. An early release covering some 640 HLA-typed donors comprised 250 to 350 gigabases of sequencing data and about 90 million unique TCR sequences. All discovery cohort repertoires had been generated on a single sequencing platform. Among about 360 genotyped donors of the cohort, an average of approximately 240,000 unique TCR beta nucleotide sequences were sequenced per donor, around a sixth of them non-productive. The later analysis used no new phenotypic data to find candidate immune exposures, relying instead on TCR beta sequences and their occurrence across donors. A few DR-DQ haplotypes were handled as single units for association and clustering because linkage in the cohort was strong. The T cell repertoires of under 750 subjects were profiled by immunosequencing and related to cytomegalovirus serostatus. Of the roughly 420 genotyped donors, roughly 76% were placed in the genetic ancestry cluster associated with self-reported Caucasian donors. The aim of the study was to test whether cataloging public T cell receptors could identify signatures of past pathogen exposure. An earlier analysis of a few hundred of the donors applied high-throughput TCR beta sequencing to assess whether each TCR beta V gene segment acted as functional or pseudogenic. A later genetic analysis took genome-wide SNP genotypes for about 55% of the 666 donors and used that subset as a discovery cohort. The number of donors typed differed by locus, with roughly 629-640 for A, B, C, DRB1 and DQB1, roughly 550 for DQA1, 606 for DPA1, and 400 to 490 for DPB1. To predict cytomegalovirus infection status, the study combined high-throughput TCR immunosequencing, statistical association of individual TCRs with disease status, and machine learning. Donor age, sex, ethnicity and CMV serostatus were collected together with the repertoire data. A later analysis re-analyzed previously published TCR beta repertoires from roughly 630 donors and added high-resolution HLA genotyping to study TCR occurrence patterns. What the work shows at the level of the full study, not this receptor alone: In a later genetic analysis, a missense DCLRE1C variant was associated with V-gene and J-gene trimming of TCR beta chains, and the association was replicated in an independent cohort. A further reported finding was that TCR beta sequences accurately predicted the HLA-A and HLA-B alleles for most subjects in the first cohort. A few of the identified cytomegalovirus-associated TCR beta chains were confirmed in vitro to be specific for cytomegalovirus antigens. Compared with equally common non-associated chains, HLA-associated TCR beta chains in a later analysis were more clonally expanded and had lower generation probabilities. For the cohort, immune exposure information was limited to CMV serostatus. Roughly uniform sequencing depth across donors was assumed in presence/absence analyses, although this assumption may not hold. The study listed approximately 150 TCR beta chains as associated with cytomegalovirus. A group of highly shared sequence variants was considered likely to be a technical artifact of the sequencing pipeline. In a later analysis, TCR association rates were found to vary across HLA loci, with the most associated TCRs seen for DRB1 alleles and the fewest for HLA-C alleles. Compared with the approximately 720-donor mean, donors in an Asian-associated ancestry cluster had fewer N-insertions in productive TCRs, according to a later genetic analysis. Linkage disequilibrium might explain the correlated functional status among segregating V segments, but an unknown experimental factor could not be excluded. While some public TCRs were present in many individuals, most TCR sequences turned up only very rarely across donors. Because HLA typing was unavailable for some donors at each locus, only the typed subset was used in association tests. Assigning TCR associations to individual alleles was difficult when HLA alleles, especially DR and DQ, strongly co-occurred. The classifier was reported to diagnose cytomegalovirus status with high specificity and sensitivity in both the original cohort and the validation cohort. Seventeen rarely observed V segments, including chromosome 9 orphons, were excluded from the earlier analysis of approximately 500 of the donors because counts were too low. According to a later analysis, most CMV-associated TCR beta chains appeared to be HLA-restricted, and the HLA associations seemed to be driven largely by CMV exposure. An earlier analysis of several hundred of the donors showed that most TCR beta V segments appeared in productive rearrangements either about 87% or about 30% of the time, which broadly matched IMGT annotations. This cohort had only TCR beta chains sequenced, and the lack of alpha or paired-chain data limited which features could be detected. In a later analysis, about 16,000 TCR beta sequences were associated with specific HLA alleles at a false discovery rate of 0.05. The authors suggested that the approach could potentially be extended to other disease states and immunological phenotypes. Several of the top co-occurrence clusters appeared to be linked to parvovirus B19, influenza, CMV and Epstein-Barr virus, according to a later analysis.

Receptor amplification or capture employed the immunoSEQ multiplex PCR assay. For the multiplex PCR, a mixture combining 60 forward primers for TCR Vbeta segments and 13 reverse primers for TCR Jbeta segments was used. The CDR3 region of rearranged TCR beta genes was amplified from genomic DNA with a multiplex PCR assay. The amplified TCR beta libraries were sequenced on the Illumina HiSeq System as 87-base-pair reads. The authors processed their data as follows. Across the roughly 640 repertoires, a later analysis counted about 81 million unique TCR beta chains, 9.5 million to 13 million of which were shared by at least two donors. A nearest-neighbor algorithm error-corrected the raw reads and collapsed the reads into unique sequences, merging closely related sequences to remove PCR and sequencing errors. CDR3 sequences were aligned to IMGT reference sequences to assign V, D and J gene segments. For a sequence to be retained, a match of at least six nucleotides was required to both a V gene segment and a J gene segment. Rearrangements were called productive when the CDR3 lacked stop codons and stayed in frame with V and J; all others were non-productive. Following IMGT convention, CDR3 was defined as the stretch from the second conserved V-encoded cysteine to the conserved J-encoded phenylalanine. In an earlier analysis of 500 to 650 of the donors, sequences lacking an unambiguous match to a single V gene segment were excluded. In an earlier analysis of around 600 of the donors, V segments were called functional above 56.7% productive rearrangements and were called segregating when the between-donor standard deviation exceeded 5%. A statistical classification framework was developed to diagnose cytomegalovirus status using the catalog of TCR beta chain sequences. A later analysis assigned V and J genes by comparing TCR nucleotide sequences with IMGT/GENE-DB human TR gene sequences. The TCRdist pipeline was used in a later analysis to assign CDR3 sequences and most-parsimonious VDJ recombination scenarios. In a later analysis, every TCR beta chain was defined by the combination of its CDR3 amino acid sequence and its V-gene family, and reads without a unique V-gene family were dropped. As a way to deal with suspected cross-contamination and a sequencing artifact, a later analysis dropped 592 nucleotide sequences that were highly shared and had low generation probability. In a later analysis, a clonal expansion index was calculated for each public chain from normalized within-repertoire ranks of inferred template counts. Generation probabilities in a later analysis came from a VDJ recombination model fitted to out-of-frame rearrangements, and those results were checked against IGoR. In a later analysis, TCR-TCR, TCR-HLA and TCR-CMV co-occurrence was scored with hypergeometric tests, and a repertoire-size bias correction was applied to TCR pairs. A later analysis estimated false discovery rates by permuting HLA or CMV assignments 20 times. In a later analysis, co-occurring TCRs were grouped with DBSCAN, and TCRdist sequence similarity was added when clustering was performed within HLA-allele-positive subsets. Co-occurrence clustering excluded repertoires with fewer than 30,000 or more than 120,000 public chains, plus five with anomalous nucleotide sharing. What TCRdb holds here is the immuneACCESS table cut down to in-frame rearrangements. Part of the clones is not present; checked against another copy, under half of the missing clones reflect an unresolved V gene, and the others are unexplained. V, J and clone size reflect that table, while D and trimming were determined from the DNA. The table for this sample lists around 110,000 clones; 9.5% of them were counted only once. The ten largest clonotypes hold less than 4% of the sample.

Regarding this clone: No antigen is known for it. There are no base qualities to consult, and no much larger clone falls within one base.

The cohort comprised more than 550 healthy bone marrow donors. At the time of sampling, every cohort member was nominally healthy, though immune exposures that went unrecorded were likely present. The donor was CMV seronegative and was included in the group of a few hundred seronegative cohort members. Every donor gave a peripheral blood sample, and the peripheral blood mononuclear cells from that sample were used for TCR beta sequencing. The Qiagen DNeasy Blood Extraction Kit was used to extract genomic DNA from the blood cell samples. This receptor was identified in a man aged 25 to 40 in good health and CMV-seronegative. Sequencing was carried out using PBMCs.

The nucleotide sequence is given as TGTGCCAGCACCCCGGCCGGGGGGTCCTACGAGCAGTACTTC. The encoded protein is CASTPAGGSYEQYF. The rearranged segments are TRBV5-4 and TRBJ2-7; 7 bases in the junction line up with TRBD2. The CDR3 starts with the cysteine, ends with the phenylalanine, and has 14 residues. Only the CDR3 DNA is retained, 42 bases long and in frame from the first base. V has 6 bases trimmed and J has 1 base trimmed; junction bases matching no gene number 7. The germline V gene (reference sequence) specifies SGHNT as CDR1 and YYREEE as CDR2.